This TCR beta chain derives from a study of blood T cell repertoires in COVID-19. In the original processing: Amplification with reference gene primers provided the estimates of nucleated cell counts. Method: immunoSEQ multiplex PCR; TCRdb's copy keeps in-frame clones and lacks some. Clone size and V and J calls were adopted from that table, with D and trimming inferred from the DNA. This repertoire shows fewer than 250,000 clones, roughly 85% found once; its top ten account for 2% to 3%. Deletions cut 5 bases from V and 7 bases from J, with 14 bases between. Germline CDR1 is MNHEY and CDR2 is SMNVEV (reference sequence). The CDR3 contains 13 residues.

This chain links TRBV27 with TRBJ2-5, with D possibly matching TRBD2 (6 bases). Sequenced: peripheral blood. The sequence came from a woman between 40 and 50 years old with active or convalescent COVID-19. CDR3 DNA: TGTGCCAGCAGTGGCAGGGTGGGGGGGACCCAGTACTTC. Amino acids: CASSGRVGGTQYF.